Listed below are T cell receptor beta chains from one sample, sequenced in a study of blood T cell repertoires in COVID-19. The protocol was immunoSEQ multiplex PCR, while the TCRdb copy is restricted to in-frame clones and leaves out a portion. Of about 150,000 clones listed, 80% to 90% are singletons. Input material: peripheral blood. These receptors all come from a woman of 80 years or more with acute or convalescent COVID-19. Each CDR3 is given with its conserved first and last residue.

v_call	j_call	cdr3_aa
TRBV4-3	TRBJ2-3	CASSYTSGSTDTQYF
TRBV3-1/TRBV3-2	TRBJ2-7	CASSQDIASGSREQYF
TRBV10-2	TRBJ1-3	CASSGGLRTGSGNTIYF
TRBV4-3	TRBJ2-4	CASSQNSGVWNIQYF
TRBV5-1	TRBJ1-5	CASSARQGPNQPQHF
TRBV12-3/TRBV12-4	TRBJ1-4	CASRGGVNEKLFF
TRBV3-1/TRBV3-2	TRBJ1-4	CASSQVLGSQEEKLFF
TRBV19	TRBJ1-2	CASSDPGLYSGYTF
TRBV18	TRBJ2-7	CASSPSQYSYEQYF
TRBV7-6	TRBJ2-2	CASSRGTSGTGELFF
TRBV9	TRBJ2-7	CASSVGEIGYEQYF
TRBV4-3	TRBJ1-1	CASSQGGMTGWATEAFF
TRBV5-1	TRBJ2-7	CASSLVGGSNEQYF
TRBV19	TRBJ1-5	CASTTAGTNQPQHF
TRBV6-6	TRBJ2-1	CASSYARVQFF
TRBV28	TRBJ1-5	CASSFSDIQPQHF
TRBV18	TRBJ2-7	CASSLSGRDWEQYF
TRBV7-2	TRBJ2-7	CASTLGAGGAYEQYF
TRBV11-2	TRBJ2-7	CASSFNPSENEQYF
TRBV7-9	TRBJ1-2	CASSLARPAGYTF
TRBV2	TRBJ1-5	CASSTFLSQPQHF
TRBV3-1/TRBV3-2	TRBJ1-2	CASSQLETYGYTF
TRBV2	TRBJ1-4	CASRLTVYEKLFF